The entry below gives a single TCR beta chain sequence along with its context. The data are from a study of blood T cells in healthy people across ages. CDR1 DFQATT and CDR2 SNEGSKA come from the germline V gene (reference sequence). The CDR3 runs 19 residues. J was trimmed by 1 base and V by 0 bases; bases with no gene match: 14. For the second PCR, which ran for about 7 to 11 cycles, a sample-barcoded 5' primer and a J-beta primer mix were used. TCRdb re-called the 5' RACE reads with MiXCR, one entry per CDR3 protein. The profile shows around 650,000 distinct CDR3 sequences, less than 45% of them singletons.

The clonotype was recovered from a man older than 75 in good health. Sequences were obtained from blood. The chain carries TRBV20-1 and TRBJ2-1, with 8 bases that match TRBD2. This CDR3 reads CSARDLISLRGGSYNEQFF. The CDR3 coding sequence is TGCAGTGCTAGAGATCTAATATCCCTACGGGGGGGTTCCTACAATGAGCAGTTCTTC.